Described below is a single T cell receptor beta chain sequence and its context. What it binds is unknown. With V trimmed by 3 bases and J by 0 bases, 7 bases remained unmatched. The CDR3 totals 15 residues. Germline loops: CDR1 DFQATT, CDR2 SNEGSKA (reference sequence). The treatment denotes: roughly ten-day PBMC culture with coronavirus spike peptide pools or control peptides (ViraFEST assay). Antigen-specific T cell expansion with peptide pools preceded TCR sequencing in the ViraFEST approach. Positive PCR dates spanned March to December 2020, predating US Alpha, Beta and Delta variants. The record originates from a study of vaccination and CD4 T cells after COVID-19. Across the whole study: The post-vaccine samples came a median approximately 70 days after dose two (range 14 to 241). Whole-study results and caveats: Researchers report that a median approximately 86% of reactive clones in convalescent patients surfaced only post-vaccination.

Sequence data for DNA of cultured CD4+ T cells were generated by the Oncomine TCR Beta short-read assay. TCRdb analysed the PCR reads with MiXCR anew, one entry per CDR3 protein. The sample contains 2,500 to 3,500 distinct CDR3 sequences, 77% of which appear only once. The origin of this receptor is a human donor who had recovered from COVID-19. Input material: CD4+ T cells from blood, cultured in vitro. The chain carries TRBV20-1 and TRBJ1-1, with 7 positions matching TRBD1. The DNA for the CDR3 is TGCAGTGCTAGCCCGGGACAGCTTATGAACACTGAAGCTTTCTTT. As protein: CSASPGQLMNTEAFF.